This is a list of T cell receptor beta chains from one sample in a study of Ad26.COV2.S vaccination and SARS-CoV-2 variants. Sequencing was performed with immunoSEQ multiplex PCR; in TCRdb, only in-frame clones are kept and a portion is missing. The sample has approximately 400,000 clones; about 85% are singletons. The source material was peripheral blood, sampled in a trial of Ad26.COV2.S vaccine versus placebo. Receptor source: a person between 18 and 65 years old who received the Ad26.COV2.S COVID-19 vaccine or a placebo. Both conserved end residues are part of each CDR3. The D gene is left open where the match is weak. Clone size is shown for a subset of rows, as once, few, many or a class of expanded clone.

>TRBV5-6|NA|NA|TRBJ1-1
TGTGCCAGCAGCGTCTTAGGGATTGAAGCTTTCTTT
CASSVLGIEAFF
>TRBV3-1/TRBV3-2|NA|NA|TRBJ1-1
TGTGCCAGCAGCACCAGGGCCCTAGGCACTGAAGCTTTCTTT
CASSTRALGTEAFF
>TRBV19|NA|NA|TRBJ2-1
TGTGCCAGTAGTATTTACCGCGGGGCTAAAGGTGAGCAGTTCTTC
CASSIYRGAKGEQFF
>TRBV2|NA|TRBD1|TRBJ1-6
TGTGCCAGCCTACCGACAGGGAGCTCCTATAATTCACCCCTCCACTTT
CASLPTGSSYNSPLHF
>TRBV18|NA|NA|TRBJ1-1
TGTGCCAGCTCACCGAGAAGGGGAGGATATACCGTGAACACTGAAGCTTTCTTT
CASSPRRGGYTVNTEAFF
>TRBV7-9|NA|TRBD2|TRBJ2-1
TGTGCCAGCAGCTCCACCGGACTAGCGGGGGGCCCTTACAATGAGCAGTTCTTC
CASSSTGLAGGPYNEQFF
>TRBV10-3|many|TRBD1|TRBJ2-1
TGTGCCATCAAGACAGGGGACAACAATGAGCAGTTCTTC
CAIKTGDNNEQFF
>TRBV28|few|TRBD2|TRBJ2-1
TGTGCCAGCAGTACTAGCGGGGGCTACAATGAGCAGTTCTTC
CASSTSGGYNEQFF
>TRBV5-4|NA|TRBD2|TRBJ2-1
TGTGCCAGCAGCCCGGGAGGTACCAGCGCTTCATACAATGAGCAGTTCTTC
CASSPGGTSASYNEQFF
>TRBV28|NA|TRBD1|TRBJ2-7
TGTGCCAGCAGTTCCCACCAGGGGGCCTACGAGCAGTACTTC
CASSSHQGAYEQYF
>TRBV7-8|NA|NA|TRBJ1-2
TGTGCCAGCAGCCCTATTATCCTCTATGGCTACACCTTC
CASSPIILYGYTF
>TRBV28|many|NA|TRBJ1-1
TGTGCCAGCAGTTTAGGAGGGCGCGATCTTGCTTTCTTT
CASSLGGRDLAFF
>TRBV25-1|NA|TRBD2|TRBJ2-3
TGTGCCAGCAGTGCCCGGGGGGGGAACACAGATACGCAGTATTTT
CASSARGGNTDTQYF
>TRBV27|few|TRBD2|TRBJ2-1
TGTGCCAGCAGTTTAAAGGCGGCGGGAGGTCGCTACAATGAGCAGTTCTTC
CASSLKAAGGRYNEQFF
>TRBV30|NA|NA|TRBJ1-6
TGTGCCTGGAGTGTAGTGGGGGAGGAATCACCCCTCCACTTT
CAWSVVGEESPLHF
>TRBV9|once|NA|TRBJ1-4
TGTGCCAGCAGCCCCACAACGGTCGCAACTAATGAAAAACTGTTTTTT
CASSPTTVATNEKLFF
>TRBV10-3|NA|TRBD1|TRBJ1-1
TGTGCCATCAGTGATTCAGGGGGGAACACTGAAGCTTTCTTT
CAISDSGGNTEAFF
>TRBV7-2|NA|TRBD2|TRBJ2-3
TGTGCCAGCAGCTTAGCCCTAGCGGGGTGGGATACGCAGTATTTT
CASSLALAGWDTQYF
>TRBV18|NA|NA|TRBJ2-5
TGTGCCAGCTCACCGACAGGAACTGAAGAGACCCAGTACTTC
CASSPTGTEETQYF
>TRBV19|NA|TRBD2|TRBJ2-7
TGTGCCAGTAGTATTACTAGCGGGGACTCTTACGAGCAGTACTTC
CASSITSGDSYEQYF
>TRBV5-1|NA|NA|TRBJ1-1
TGCGCCAGCAGCTCCCAGGGGAAGTCGAACACTGAAGCTTTCTTT
CASSSQGKSNTEAFF
>TRBV7-6|NA|NA|TRBJ1-1
TGTGCCAGCAGCCCTAATAGGGCCCTGAACACTGAAGCTTTCTTT
CASSPNRALNTEAFF
>TRBV28|once|TRBD1|TRBJ2-2
TGTGCCAGCAGTTACCGACAGGGGGCGGGCACCGGGGAGCTGTTTTTT
CASSYRQGAGTGELFF
>TRBV29-1|NA|NA|TRBJ2-1
TGCAGCGTTGAAGATGTCGAATATGAGCAGTTCTTC
CSVEDVEYEQFF
>TRBV19|few|TRBD1|TRBJ2-7
TGTGCCAGTAGCCAGGACAGGTTCCACGAGCAGTACTTC
CASSQDRFHEQYF
>TRBV20-1|NA|NA|TRBJ2-1
TGCAGTGCTAGCCTCCGGGATGAGCAGTTCTTC
CSASLRDEQFF
>TRBV7-6|NA|NA|TRBJ2-5
TGTGCCAGCAGCTCGGATTGGGGGGAGACCCAGTACTTC
CASSSDWGETQYF
>TRBV30|NA|NA|TRBJ1-1
TGTGCATCCACTCCGGGACACTCCGACACTGAAGCTTTCTTT
CASTPGHSDTEAFF
>TRBV5-6|NA|TRBD1|TRBJ1-5
TGTGCCAGCAGCCAGGGACAGGGGAATCAGCCCCAGCATTTT
CASSQGQGNQPQHF
>TRBV2|NA|TRBD1|TRBJ2-7
TGTGCCAGCAGTGAACTCTCGACAGGGTACGCCTACGAGCAGTACTTC
CASSELSTGYAYEQYF
>TRBV7-9|NA|TRBD2|TRBJ2-2
TGTGCCAGCAGCCCAGGGACTAGCGGGAGTGGAAACACCGGGGAGCTGTTTTTT
CASSPGTSGSGNTGELFF
>TRBV6-4|NA|NA|TRBJ1-1
TGTGCCAGCAGTGGCAGACGTGGGGGACTAAGTGAAGCTTTCTTT
CASSGRRGGLSEAFF
>TRBV3-1/TRBV3-2|NA|NA|TRBJ2-3
TGTGCCAGCAGCCCCAACACAGATACGCAGTATTTT
CASSPNTDTQYF
>TRBV7-8|NA|TRBD2|TRBJ2-7
TGTGCCAGCAGCTTCAATCAGCGGAGCGGGACCTACGAGCAGTACTTC
CASSFNQRSGTYEQYF
>TRBV4-3|NA|NA|TRBJ1-4
TGCGCCAGCAGCCAAAACAACAGAGGATTGGAAAAACTGTTTTTT
CASSQNNRGLEKLFF
>TRBV10-1|few|TRBD2|TRBJ2-7
TGCGCCAGCAGTGCCCCGGGACTAGCGGGTTCCTACGAGCAGTACTTC
CASSAPGLAGSYEQYF
>TRBV5-1|NA|TRBD2|TRBJ2-1
TGCGCCAGCAGCTTTGGACTAGCGGGGATCGATGAGCAGTTCTTC
CASSFGLAGIDEQFF
>TRBV3-1/TRBV3-2|many|NA|TRBJ2-1
TGTGCCAGCAGCCCACAGCTCTCCTACAATGAGCAGTTCTTC
CASSPQLSYNEQFF
>TRBV27|NA|TRBD1|TRBJ2-3
TGTGCCAGCAGTTCGACAGGGCGAACTGGTCGCACAGATACGCAGTATTTT
CASSSTGRTGRTDTQYF
>TRBV6-5|NA|TRBD1|TRBJ1-5
TGTGCCAGCAGTTCGAGCCGGGACAGCAGCAATCAGCCCCAGCATTTT
CASSSSRDSSNQPQHF
>TRBV5-6|NA|TRBD1|TRBJ2-7
TGTGCCAGCAGTCCGACAGGGACAGGGAGTTCCAGCTCCTACGAGCAGTACTTC
CASSPTGTGSSSSYEQYF
>TRBV5-6|NA|NA|TRBJ1-2
TGTGCCAGCAGCCCCGGTACAGGGAGAAGCTATGGCTACACCTTC
CASSPGTGRSYGYTF
>TRBV19|NA|NA|TRBJ2-4
TGTGCCAGTAGTTTGCTGGAGCGGTCCCAAAACATTCAGTACTTC
CASSLLERSQNIQYF
>TRBV4-1|NA|NA|TRBJ2-7
TGCGCCAGCAGCCAAGAATTCTCCTACGAGCAGTACTTC
CASSQEFSYEQYF
>TRBV27|NA|TRBD2|TRBJ2-1
TGTGCCAGCAGTTATCGACTAGCGGGAGGGAATGAGCAGTTCTTC
CASSYRLAGGNEQFF
>TRBV15|NA|TRBD2|TRBJ2-5
TGTGCCACCAGCAGAGGGCTAGCGGGAAAATGGGAGGAGACCCAGTACTTC
CATSRGLAGKWEETQYF
>TRBV14|few|TRBD1|TRBJ1-2
TGTGCCAGCAGCCAAGATATTAAACCAGGGGGCTATGGCTACACCTTC
CASSQDIKPGGYGYTF
>TRBV7-6|NA|NA|TRBJ1-3
TGTGCCAGCAGCTTAGGAAGCCCCGGGGGCGTCTCAGGAAACACCATATATTTT
CASSLGSPGGVSGNTIYF
>TRBV7-6|NA|NA|TRBJ2-7
TGTGCCAGCAGCCCGGACGGGTACGAGCAGTACTTC
CASSPDGYEQYF
>TRBV9|NA|TRBD1|TRBJ2-1
TGTGCCAGCAGCGTAGCTTTCATACAGGGGGCAATTGGGGACAATGAGCAGTTCTTC
CASSVAFIQGAIGDNEQFF
>TRBV6-5|NA|TRBD1|TRBJ1-2
TGTGCCAGCAGACAGGGGAACGATTATGGCTACACCTTC
CASRQGNDYGYTF
>TRBV7-2|NA|NA|TRBJ2-7
TGTGCCAGCAGCCTCCAAAACAGGGGAGGCCAGTACTTC
CASSLQNRGGQYF
>TRBV9|many|NA|TRBJ2-7
TGTGCCAGCAGCGTGGAGCTGGATCCCTACGAGCAGTACTTC
CASSVELDPYEQYF
>TRBV2|NA|TRBD1|TRBJ1-4
TGTGCCAGCACCGCCGCATGGGACAGGGATGAAAAACTGTTTTTT
CASTAAWDRDEKLFF
>TRBV28|NA|NA|TRBJ1-4
TGTGCCAGCAGTTCGCCGGGAATGACTAATGAAAAACTGTTTTTT
CASSSPGMTNEKLFF
>TRBV5-1|many|TRBD1|TRBJ1-2
TGCGCCAGCAGCCAAGGGACAGGGGGCATCAGGGATGGCTACACCTTC
CASSQGTGGIRDGYTF
>TRBV2|NA|NA|TRBJ1-5
TGTGCCAGCACCTCCGAGGGGCTGGGCAATCAGCCCCAGCATTTT
CASTSEGLGNQPQHF